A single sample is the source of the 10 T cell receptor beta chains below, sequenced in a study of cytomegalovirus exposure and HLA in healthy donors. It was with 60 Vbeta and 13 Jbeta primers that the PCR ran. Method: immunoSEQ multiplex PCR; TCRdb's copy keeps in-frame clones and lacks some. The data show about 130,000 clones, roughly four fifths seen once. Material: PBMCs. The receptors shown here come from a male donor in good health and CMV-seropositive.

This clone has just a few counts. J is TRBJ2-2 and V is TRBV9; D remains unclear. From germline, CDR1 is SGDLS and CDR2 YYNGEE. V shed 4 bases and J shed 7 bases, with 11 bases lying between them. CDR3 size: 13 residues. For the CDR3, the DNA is TGTGCCAGCAGCACCCAGGTGGGCGGGGAGCTGTTTTTT. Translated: CASSTQVGGELFF.

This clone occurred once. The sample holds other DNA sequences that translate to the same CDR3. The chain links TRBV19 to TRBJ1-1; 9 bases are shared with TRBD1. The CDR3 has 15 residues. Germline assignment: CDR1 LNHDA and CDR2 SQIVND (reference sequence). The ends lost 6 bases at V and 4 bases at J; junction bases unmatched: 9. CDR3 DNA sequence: TGTGCCAGTAGGCTCGGGACAGGGAGCACCACTGAAGCTTTCTTT. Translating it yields CASRLGTGSTTEAFF.

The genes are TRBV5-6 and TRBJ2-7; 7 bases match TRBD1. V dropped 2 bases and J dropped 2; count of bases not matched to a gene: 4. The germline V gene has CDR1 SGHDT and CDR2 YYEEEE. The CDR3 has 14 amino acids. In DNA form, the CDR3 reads TGTGCCAGCAGCTTCGGGACAGCCCCCTACGAGCAGTACTTC. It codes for CASSFGTAPYEQYF.

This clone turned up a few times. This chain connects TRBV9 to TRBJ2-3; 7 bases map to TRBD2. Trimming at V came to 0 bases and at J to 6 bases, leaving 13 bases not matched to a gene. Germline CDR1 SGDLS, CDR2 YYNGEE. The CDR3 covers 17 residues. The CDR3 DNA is TGTGCCAGCAGCGTAGCTCCGGGGAGGGGCAAGGGGGATACGCAGTATTTT. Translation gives CASSVAPGRGKGDTQYF.

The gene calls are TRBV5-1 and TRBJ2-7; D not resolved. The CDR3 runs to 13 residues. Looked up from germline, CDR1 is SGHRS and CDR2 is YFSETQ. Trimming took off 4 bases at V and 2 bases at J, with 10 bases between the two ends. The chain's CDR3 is CASSLADTYEQYF. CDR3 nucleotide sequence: TGCGCCAGCAGCCTCGCCGACACCTACGAGCAGTACTTC.

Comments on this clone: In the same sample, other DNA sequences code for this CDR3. The chain's CDR3 is CASSPPGGYEQYF. As DNA, the CDR3 is TGTGCCAGCTCACCACCCGGGGGGTACGAGCAGTACTTC. V and J are TRBV18 and TRBJ2-7; 7 bases fit TRBD2. CDR1 KGHSH and CDR2 LQKENI come from the germline V gene. V shed 0 bases and J 4 bases; nucleotides not matched to a gene: 0. The CDR3 loop spans 13 amino acids.

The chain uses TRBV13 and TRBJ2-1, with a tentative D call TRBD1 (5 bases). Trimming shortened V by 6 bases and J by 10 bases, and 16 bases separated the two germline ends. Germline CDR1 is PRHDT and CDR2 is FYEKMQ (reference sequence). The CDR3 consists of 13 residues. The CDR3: CASRSRRVQEQFF. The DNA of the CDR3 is TGTGCCAGCAGAAGTCGCAGGGTTCAGGAGCAGTTCTTC.

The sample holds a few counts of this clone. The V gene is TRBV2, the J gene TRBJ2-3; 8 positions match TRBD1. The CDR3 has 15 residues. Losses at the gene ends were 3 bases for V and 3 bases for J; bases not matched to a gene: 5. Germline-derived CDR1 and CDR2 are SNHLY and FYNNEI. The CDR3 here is CASSERQGRTDTQYF. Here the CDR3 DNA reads TGTGCCAGCAGTGAGAGACAGGGGCGAACAGATACGCAGTATTTT. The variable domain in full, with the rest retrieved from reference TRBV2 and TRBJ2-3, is EPEVTQTPSHQVTQMGQEVILRCVPISNHLYFYWYRQILGQKVEFLVSFYNNEISEKSEIFDDQFSVERPDGSNFTLKIRSTKLEDSAMYFCASSERQGRTDTQYFGPGTRLTVL.

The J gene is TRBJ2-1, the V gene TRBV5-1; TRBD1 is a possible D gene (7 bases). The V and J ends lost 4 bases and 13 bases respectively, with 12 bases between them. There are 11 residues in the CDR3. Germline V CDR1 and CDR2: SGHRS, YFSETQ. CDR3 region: CASSPGGRQFF. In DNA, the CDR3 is TGCGCCAGCAGCCCAGGGGGGCGCCAGTTCTTC.

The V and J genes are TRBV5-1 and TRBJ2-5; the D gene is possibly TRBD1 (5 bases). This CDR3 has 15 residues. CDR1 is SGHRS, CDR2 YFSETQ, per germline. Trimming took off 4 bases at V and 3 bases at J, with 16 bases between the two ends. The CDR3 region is CASSPIPGLEETQYF. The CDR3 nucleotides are TGCGCCAGCAGCCCCATTCCAGGGCTAGAAGAGACCCAGTACTTC.